The rows below give T cell receptor beta chains drawn from one sample of a study of cytomegalovirus exposure and HLA in healthy donors. This table comes from immunoSEQ multiplex PCR, and its TCRdb copy is limited to in-frame clones, with some not included. The sample has approximately 220,000 clones, 82% seen once; the top ten hold approximately 5.7%. Sequencing was carried out using PBMCs. The receptors derive from a man between 40 and 49 years old in good health and CMV-seropositive. Each CDR3 is given with its conserved first and last residue. A D gene is named only where the DNA matches it firmly. Only some rows state a clone size, as once, few, many or a class for expanded clones.

CDR3 DNA,CDR3 protein,J gene,V gene,D gene,clone size
TGTGCCAGCAGCCTACAGGGAGACTATGGCTACACCTTC,CASSLQGDYGYTF,TRBJ1-2,TRBV7-6,-,-
TGTGCCTGGAGGGAGGGGAGAGACGCCGGGGAGCTGTTTTTT,CAWREGRDAGELFF,TRBJ2-2,TRBV30,-,-
TGCGCCAGCAGCCAAGGTAATATCGAGCAGTTCTTC,CASSQGNIEQFF,TRBJ2-1,TRBV4-1,-,-
TGTGCCAGCAGCAAAGGAATAGGTCCGGCGGGCCCTGACACTGAAGCTTTCTTT,CASSKGIGPAGPDTEAFF,TRBJ1-1,TRBV21-1,-,-
TGTGCCATCAGTGAGCCTGGGACACCTGTTCTACCCCAGCATTTT,CAISEPGTPVLPQHF,TRBJ1-5,TRBV10-3,-,-
TGTGCCAGCACTCACAATGAGCAGTTCTTC,CASTHNEQFF,TRBJ2-1,TRBV6-1,-,-
TGCGCCAGCAGCTTGGGACTAGCGGGAGAAGATGAGCAGTTCTTC,CASSLGLAGEDEQFF,TRBJ2-1,TRBV5-1,TRBD2,-
TGTGCCAGCAGTTTTTCTTACAGGGGGCCGAATCAGCCCCAGCATTTT,CASSFSYRGPNQPQHF,TRBJ1-5,TRBV28,TRBD1,-
TGTGCCAGCAGTCGACGGACTGCTAGCACAGATACGCAGTATTTT,CASSRRTASTDTQYF,TRBJ2-3,TRBV6-5,-,-
TGCGCCAGCAGCTCAACGGGAAACCAAGAGACCCAGTACTTC,CASSSTGNQETQYF,TRBJ2-5,TRBV5-1,-,-
TGTGCCAGCAGCTTAGGCTCCTCCTACAATGAGCAGTTCTTC,CASSLGSSYNEQFF,TRBJ2-1,TRBV13,-,-
TGTGCCATCTCTTTACTGACAGGGGATCTCTTCGTGAACACTGAAGCTTTCTTT,CAISLLTGDLFVNTEAFF,TRBJ1-1,TRBV10-3,TRBD1,-
TGCGCCAGCAGCTTCCCGACTAGCGGGGCTAGCACAGATACGCAGTATTTT,CASSFPTSGASTDTQYF,TRBJ2-3,TRBV5-1,TRBD2,-
TGTGCCAGCAGTGAGGGACTAGCGGGTTTCACAGATACGCAGTATTTT,CASSEGLAGFTDTQYF,TRBJ2-3,TRBV2,TRBD2,-
TGTGCCACCAGCAGACTAGCGCGGTACAATGAGCAGTTCTTC,CATSRLARYNEQFF,TRBJ2-1,TRBV15,-,few
TGTGCCAGCAGCCAAGTTCGATGGGGGCAAATGAACACTGAAGCTTTCTTT,CASSQVRWGQMNTEAFF,TRBJ1-1,TRBV14,-,-
TGTGCCAGCAGCTTAGAATGGACACTATACAATGAGCAGTTCTTC,CASSLEWTLYNEQFF,TRBJ2-1,TRBV7-8,-,-
TGCGCCAGCAGCCAAGATTCGTCGGCTAACTATGGCTACACCTTC,CASSQDSSANYGYTF,TRBJ1-2,TRBV4-1,-,-
TGTGCCAGCAGCCTCGGTGTGGGACAGGAGTCACCCTACGAGCAGTACTTC,CASSLGVGQESPYEQYF,TRBJ2-7,TRBV7-6,TRBD1,-
TGTGCCAGCAGTCAGTCACGGGACAGGGAGCGGTCCGGCTACACCTTC,CASSQSRDRERSGYTF,TRBJ1-2,TRBV27,TRBD1,-
TGTGCCAGCAGTTTAACGCGGGTCACGGAGACCCAGTACTTC,CASSLTRVTETQYF,TRBJ2-5,TRBV27,-,-
TGTGCCAGCGGCAGGAACTATGGCTACACCTTC,CASGRNYGYTF,TRBJ1-2,TRBV6-1,-,few
TGTGCCACCAGCAGAGATCTTCCGGGACTACCGAACACCGGGGAGCTGTTTTTT,CATSRDLPGLPNTGELFF,TRBJ2-2,TRBV15,TRBD2,-
TGCGCCAGCAGCTTGGAACGGGAGGGCCTCGACAATGAGCAGTTCTTC,CASSLEREGLDNEQFF,TRBJ2-1,TRBV5-1,TRBD2,-
TGTGCCAGCAGCCCGGGACAGGGCGCTAACTATGGCTACACCTTC,CASSPGQGANYGYTF,TRBJ1-2,TRBV5-4,TRBD1,-
TGTGCCAGCAGTTACTCGGCCCTTGCTAACTATGGCTACACCTTC,CASSYSALANYGYTF,TRBJ1-2,TRBV6-5,-,few
TGTGCCAGCAGCCAAGAAACAGGGAATGAAAAACTGTTTTTT,CASSQETGNEKLFF,TRBJ1-4,TRBV4-2,-,once
TGTGCCAGCAGCCCAACTAGCGGGGCTTACAATGAGCAGTTCTTC,CASSPTSGAYNEQFF,TRBJ2-1,TRBV7-3,TRBD2,-